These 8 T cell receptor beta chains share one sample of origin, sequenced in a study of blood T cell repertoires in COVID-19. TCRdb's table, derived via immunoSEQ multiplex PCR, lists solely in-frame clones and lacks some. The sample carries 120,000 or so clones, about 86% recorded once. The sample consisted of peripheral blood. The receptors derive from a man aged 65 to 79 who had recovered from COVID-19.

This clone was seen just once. DNA for the CDR3: TGTGCCAGTAGTATTGGGACTAGCGGGGGTCGAGAGCAGTTCTTC. Its translation is CASSIGTSGGREQFF. The V gene is TRBV19, the J gene TRBJ2-1; TRBD2 matches at 14 bases. CDR3 length equals 15 residues. The V gene end was trimmed by 3 bases and the J gene end by 10 bases; junction bases not matched to a gene: 5. Germline-derived CDR1 and CDR2 are LNHDA and SQIVND (reference sequence).

The CDR3 DNA sequence: TGTGCCAGCAGCGGAACCGGGACTAGCGCCTCCTACGAGCAGTACTTC. This codes for CASSGTGTSASYEQYF. J is TRBJ2-7 and V is TRBV21-1; the table gives TRBD2 as D, unverified against the DNA. TRBV21-1 is listed as a pseudogene. The CDR3 covers 16 residues.

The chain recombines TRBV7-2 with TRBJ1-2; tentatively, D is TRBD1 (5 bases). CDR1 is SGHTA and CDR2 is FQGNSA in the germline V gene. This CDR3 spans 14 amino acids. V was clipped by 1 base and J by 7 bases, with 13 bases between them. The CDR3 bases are TGTGCCAGCAGCTTAGTTGCGGGGGAGGTTGGCTACACCTTC. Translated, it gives CASSLVAGEVGYTF.

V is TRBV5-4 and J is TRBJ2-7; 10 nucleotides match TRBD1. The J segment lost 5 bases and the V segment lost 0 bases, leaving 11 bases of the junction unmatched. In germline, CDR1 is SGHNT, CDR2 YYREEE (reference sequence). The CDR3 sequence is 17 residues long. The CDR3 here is CASSLAGYGTGVNEQYF. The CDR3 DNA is TGTGCCAGCAGCTTGGCCGGTTACGGGACAGGGGTTAACGAGCAGTACTTC.

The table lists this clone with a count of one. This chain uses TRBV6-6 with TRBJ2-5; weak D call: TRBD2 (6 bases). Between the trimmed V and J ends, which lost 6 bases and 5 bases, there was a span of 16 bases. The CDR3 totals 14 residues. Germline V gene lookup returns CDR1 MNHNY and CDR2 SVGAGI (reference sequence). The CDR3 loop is CASRPLGAGETQYF. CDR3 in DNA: TGTGCCAGCAGGCCCCTCGGCGCGGGGGAGACCCAGTACTTC.

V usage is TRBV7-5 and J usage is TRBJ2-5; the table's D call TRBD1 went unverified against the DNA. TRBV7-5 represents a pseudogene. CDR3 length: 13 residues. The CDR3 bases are TGTGCCAGAAGCTTATGGGGCGCGGAGACCCAGTACTTC. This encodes CARSLWGAETQYF.

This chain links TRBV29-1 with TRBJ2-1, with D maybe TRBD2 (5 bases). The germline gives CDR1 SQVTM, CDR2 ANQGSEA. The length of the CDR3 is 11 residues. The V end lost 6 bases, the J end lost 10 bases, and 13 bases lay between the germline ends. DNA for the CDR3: TGCAGCGTCAGACCGACTACGGAGCAGTTCTTC. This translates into CSVRPTTEQFF.

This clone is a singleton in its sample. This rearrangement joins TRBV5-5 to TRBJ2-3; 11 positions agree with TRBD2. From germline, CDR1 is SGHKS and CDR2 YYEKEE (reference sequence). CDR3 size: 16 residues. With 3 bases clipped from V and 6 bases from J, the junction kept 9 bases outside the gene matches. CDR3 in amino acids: CASSSPRLAGWDTQYF. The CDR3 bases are TGTGCCAGCAGCTCCCCGAGACTAGCGGGGTGGGATACGCAGTATTTT.